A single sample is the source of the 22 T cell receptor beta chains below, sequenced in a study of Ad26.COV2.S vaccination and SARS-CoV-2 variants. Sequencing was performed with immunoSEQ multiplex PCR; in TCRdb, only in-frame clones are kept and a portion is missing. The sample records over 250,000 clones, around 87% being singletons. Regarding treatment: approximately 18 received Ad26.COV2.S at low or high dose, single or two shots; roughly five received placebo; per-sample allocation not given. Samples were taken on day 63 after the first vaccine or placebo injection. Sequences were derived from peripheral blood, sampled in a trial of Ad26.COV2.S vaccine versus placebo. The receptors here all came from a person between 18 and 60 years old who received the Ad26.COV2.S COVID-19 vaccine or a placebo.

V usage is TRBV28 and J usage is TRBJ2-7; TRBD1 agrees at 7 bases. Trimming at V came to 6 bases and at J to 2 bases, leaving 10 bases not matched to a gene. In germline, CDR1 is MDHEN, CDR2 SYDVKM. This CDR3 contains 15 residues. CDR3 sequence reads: CASRHRQGGAYEQYF. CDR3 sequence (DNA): TGTGCCAGCAGGCACCGACAGGGTGGGGCCTACGAGCAGTACTTC.

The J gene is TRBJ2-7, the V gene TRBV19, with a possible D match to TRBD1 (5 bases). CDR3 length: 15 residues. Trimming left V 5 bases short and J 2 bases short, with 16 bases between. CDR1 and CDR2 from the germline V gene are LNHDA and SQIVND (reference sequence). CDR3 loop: CASSPTSTDTYEQYF. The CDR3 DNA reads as TGTGCCAGTAGTCCGACATCGACGGACACCTACGAGCAGTACTTC.

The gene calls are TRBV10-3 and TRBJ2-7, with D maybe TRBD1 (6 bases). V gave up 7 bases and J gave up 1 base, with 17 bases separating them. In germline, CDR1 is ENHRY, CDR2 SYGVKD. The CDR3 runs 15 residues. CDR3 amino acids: CAIKMDSGASYEQYF. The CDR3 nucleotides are TGTGCCATCAAGATGGACAGTGGAGCGTCCTACGAGCAGTACTTC.

This chain's CDR3 is CASSQSANTEAFF. CDR3 sequence (DNA): TGTGCCAGCAGCCAATCGGCGAACACTGAAGCTTTCTTT. V is TRBV3-1 (or the pseudogene TRBV3-2) and J is TRBJ1-1; D unresolved. Trimming stripped 2 bases from V and 1 base from J, with 5 bases between. Germline V lookup: CDR1 LGHDT, CDR2 YNNKEL (reference sequence). The CDR3 loop spans 13 amino acids.

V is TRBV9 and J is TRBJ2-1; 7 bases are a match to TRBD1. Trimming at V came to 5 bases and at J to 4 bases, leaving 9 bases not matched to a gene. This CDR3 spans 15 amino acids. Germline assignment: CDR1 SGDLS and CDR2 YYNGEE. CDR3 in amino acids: CASRKTGDSYNEQFF. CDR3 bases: TGTGCCAGCAGGAAAACAGGGGATTCTTACAATGAGCAGTTCTTC.

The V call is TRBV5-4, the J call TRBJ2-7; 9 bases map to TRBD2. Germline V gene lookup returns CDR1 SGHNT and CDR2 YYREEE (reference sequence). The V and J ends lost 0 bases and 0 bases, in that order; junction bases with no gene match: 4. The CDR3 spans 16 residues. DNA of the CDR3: TGTGCCAGCAGCTTGGGCGGGACTAGCCGCTCCTACGAGCAGTACTTC. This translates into CASSLGGTSRSYEQYF.

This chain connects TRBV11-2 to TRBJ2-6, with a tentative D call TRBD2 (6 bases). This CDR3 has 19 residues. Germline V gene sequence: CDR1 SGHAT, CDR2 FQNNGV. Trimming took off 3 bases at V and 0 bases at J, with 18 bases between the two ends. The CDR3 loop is CASSLVSMGGISGANVLTF. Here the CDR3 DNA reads TGTGCCAGCAGCTTGGTTTCGATGGGCGGGATCTCTGGGGCCAACGTCCTGACTTTC.

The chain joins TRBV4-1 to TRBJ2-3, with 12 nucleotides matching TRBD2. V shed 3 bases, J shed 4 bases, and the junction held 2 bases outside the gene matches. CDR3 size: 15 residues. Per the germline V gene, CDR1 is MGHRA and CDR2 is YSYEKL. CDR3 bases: TGCGCCAGCAGCCATAGACTAGCGGGGGCAGATACGCAGTATTTT. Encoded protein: CASSHRLAGADTQYF.

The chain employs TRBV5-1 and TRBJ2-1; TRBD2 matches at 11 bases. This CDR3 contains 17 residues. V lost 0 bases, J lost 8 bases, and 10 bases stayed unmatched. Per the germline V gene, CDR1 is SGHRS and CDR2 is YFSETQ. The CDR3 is CASSLEITSGSVHEQFF. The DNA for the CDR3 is TGCGCCAGCAGCTTGGAGATTACTAGCGGGAGTGTCCATGAGCAGTTCTTC.

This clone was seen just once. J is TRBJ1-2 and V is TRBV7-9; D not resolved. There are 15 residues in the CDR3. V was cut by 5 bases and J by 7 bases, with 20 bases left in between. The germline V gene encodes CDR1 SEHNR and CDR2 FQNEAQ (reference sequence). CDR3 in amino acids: CASSPWEWDLAGYTF. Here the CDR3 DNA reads TGTGCCAGCAGCCCGTGGGAGTGGGATCTCGCTGGCTACACCTTC. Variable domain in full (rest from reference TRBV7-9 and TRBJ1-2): DTGVSQNPRHKITKRGQNVTFRCDPISEHNRLYWYRQTLGQGPEFLTYFQNEAQLEKSRLLSDRFSAERPKGSFSTLEIQRTEQGDSAMYLCASSPWEWDLAGYTFGSGTRLTVV.

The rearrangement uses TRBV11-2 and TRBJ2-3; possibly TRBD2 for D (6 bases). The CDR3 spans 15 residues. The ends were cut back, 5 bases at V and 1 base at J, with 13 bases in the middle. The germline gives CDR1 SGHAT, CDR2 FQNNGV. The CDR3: CASSRGTRGTDTQYF. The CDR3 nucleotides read TGTGCCAGCAGCCGCGGGACTCGAGGCACAGATACGCAGTATTTT.

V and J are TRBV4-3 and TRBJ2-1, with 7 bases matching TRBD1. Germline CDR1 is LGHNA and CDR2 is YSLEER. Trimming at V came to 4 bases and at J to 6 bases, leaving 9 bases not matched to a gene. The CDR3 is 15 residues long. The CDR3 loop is CASSPTGTDSNEQFF. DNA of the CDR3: TGCGCCAGCAGCCCGACCGGGACAGACAGCAATGAGCAGTTCTTC.

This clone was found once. The CDR3 nucleotides read TGTGCCACCAGCAGAGATGGAGGGACCCAAGAGACCCAGTACTTC. Translating it yields CATSRDGGTQETQYF. The chain recombines TRBV15 with TRBJ2-5; D possibly corresponds to TRBD2 (6 bases). From germline, CDR1 is LNHNV and CDR2 YYDKDF (reference sequence). With 0 bases removed from V and 1 base from J, the gap between germline ends came to 9 bases. The CDR3 length is 15 residues. The full variable domain, with the rest looked up from reference TRBV15 and TRBJ2-5, is DAMVIQNPRYQVTQFGKPVTLSCSQTLNHNVMYWYQQKSSQAPKLLFHYYDKDFNNEADTPDNFQSRRPNTSFCFLDIRSPGLGDTAMYLCATSRDGGTQETQYFGPGTRLLVL.

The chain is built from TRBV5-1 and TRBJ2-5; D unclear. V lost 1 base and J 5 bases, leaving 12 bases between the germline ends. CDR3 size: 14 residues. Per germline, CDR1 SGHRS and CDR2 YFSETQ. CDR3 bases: TGCGCCAGCAGCTTGAGCCTCTCGCGGGAGACCCAGTACTTC. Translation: CASSLSLSRETQYF.

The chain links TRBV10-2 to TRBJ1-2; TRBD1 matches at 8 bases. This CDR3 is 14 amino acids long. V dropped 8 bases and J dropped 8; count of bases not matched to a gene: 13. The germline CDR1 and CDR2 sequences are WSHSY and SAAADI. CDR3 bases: TGCGCCAGCTTCGAACAGGGGGGGTCGTACGGCTACACCTTC. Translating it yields CASFEQGGSYGYTF.

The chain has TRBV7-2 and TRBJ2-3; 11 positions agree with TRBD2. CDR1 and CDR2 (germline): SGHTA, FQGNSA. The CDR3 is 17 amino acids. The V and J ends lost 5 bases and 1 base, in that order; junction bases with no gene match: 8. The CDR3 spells CASSLALAGGRTDTQYF. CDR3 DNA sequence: TGTGCCAGCAGCCTGGCCTTAGCGGGGGGGCGCACAGATACGCAGTATTTT.

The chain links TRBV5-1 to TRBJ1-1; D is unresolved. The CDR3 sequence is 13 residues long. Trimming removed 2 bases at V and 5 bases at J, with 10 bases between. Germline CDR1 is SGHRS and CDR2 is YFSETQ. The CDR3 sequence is CASSLELGTEAFF. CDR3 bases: TGCGCCAGCAGCTTAGAGCTTGGAACTGAAGCTTTCTTT.

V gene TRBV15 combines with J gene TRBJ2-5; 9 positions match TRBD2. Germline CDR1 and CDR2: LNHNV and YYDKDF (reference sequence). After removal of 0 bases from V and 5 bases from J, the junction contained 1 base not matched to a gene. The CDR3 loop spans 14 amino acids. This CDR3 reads CATSRDAGGETQYF. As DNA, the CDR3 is TGTGCCACCAGCAGAGATGCGGGAGGGGAGACCCAGTACTTC.

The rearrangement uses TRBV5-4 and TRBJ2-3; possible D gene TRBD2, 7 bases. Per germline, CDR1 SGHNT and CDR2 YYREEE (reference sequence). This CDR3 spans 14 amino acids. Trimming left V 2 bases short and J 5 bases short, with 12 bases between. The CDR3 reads CASSFVGGRDTQYF. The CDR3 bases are TGTGCCAGCAGCTTTGTGGGGGGGCGAGATACGCAGTATTTT.

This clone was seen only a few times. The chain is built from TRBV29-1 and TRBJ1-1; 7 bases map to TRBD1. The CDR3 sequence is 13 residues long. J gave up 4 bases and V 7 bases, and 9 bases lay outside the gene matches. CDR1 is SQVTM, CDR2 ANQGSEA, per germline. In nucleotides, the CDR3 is TGCAGCGCCTCAAGACAGGGAGGCACTGAAGCTTTCTTT. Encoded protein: CSASRQGGTEAFF.

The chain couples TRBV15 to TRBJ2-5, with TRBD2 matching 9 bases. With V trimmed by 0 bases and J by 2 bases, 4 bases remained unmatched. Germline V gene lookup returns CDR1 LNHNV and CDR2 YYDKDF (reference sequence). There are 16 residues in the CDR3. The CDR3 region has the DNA TGTGCCACCAGCAGAGATGGGCGGGAGGGACAAGAGACCCAGTACTTC. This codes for CATSRDGREGQETQYF.

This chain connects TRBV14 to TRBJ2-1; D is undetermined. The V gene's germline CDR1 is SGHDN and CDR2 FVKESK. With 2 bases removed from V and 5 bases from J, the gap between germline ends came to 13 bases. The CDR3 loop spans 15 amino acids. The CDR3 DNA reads TGTGCCAGCAGCCAAATCCACCCTCCCGACAATGAGCAGTTCTTC. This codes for CASSQIHPPDNEQFF. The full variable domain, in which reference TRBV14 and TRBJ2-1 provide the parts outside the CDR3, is EAGVTQFPSHSVIEKGQTVTLRCDPISGHDNLYWYRRVMGKEIKFLLHFVKESKQDESGMPNNRFLAERTGGTYSTLKVQPAELEDSGVYFCASSQIHPPDNEQFFGPGTRLTVL.